Sequencing of this TCR beta chain was carried out in a study of blood T cell repertoires in COVID-19. Clones were sequenced by immunoSEQ multiplex PCR, and TCRdb holds only the in-frame ones, with some missing. The table includes fewer than 450,000 clones, 88% detected once. Losses at the gene ends were 0 bases for V and 4 bases for J; bases not matched to a gene: 6. This CDR3 region has 15 residues. In germline, CDR1 is SGHKS, CDR2 YYEKEE (reference sequence). This sequence joins TRBV5-5 and TRBJ2-7, with 8 bases identical to TRBD1. The TCR was taken from a woman aged 40-49 years with acute COVID-19. The sample consisted of PBMCs or T cells enriched from blood (not recorded which). CDR3 region: CASSLGNRGKYEQYF. The CDR3 region has the DNA TGTGCCAGCAGCTTGGGAAACAGGGGGAAATACGAGCAGTACTTC. The whole variable domain, filled in from reference TRBV5-5 and TRBJ2-7, reads DAGVTQSPTHLIKTRGQQVTLRCSPISGHKSVSWYQQVLGQGPQFIFQYYEKEERGRGNFPDRFSARQFPNYSSELNVNALLLGDSALYLCASSLGNRGKYEQYFGPGTRLTVT.